These 7 T cell receptor beta chains came from one sample sequenced in a study of blood T cell repertoires in COVID-19 (dated by TCRdb to the early 2020s). Library creation used the immunoSEQ multiplex PCR assay. TCRdb took this table from immuneACCESS and kept in-frame rearrangements with V and J called. Such tables lack part of the clones; where checked against another copy, unresolved V genes explain under half of the gap, and the rest is unexplained. The sample table contains 350,000 to 450,000 clones; only one count was recorded for around 89% of them. Of the sample, 1.5% to 1.9% is held by the ten largest clones. The specimen was peripheral blood. The receptors derive from a woman in her thirties or forties with COVID-19, enrolled during active disease.

The rearrangement uses TRBV29-1 and TRBJ2-1, with TRBD2 identical over 10 bases. Germline V gives CDR1 SQVTM, CDR2 ANQGSEA. The V gene end was trimmed by 0 bases and the J gene end by 6 bases; junction bases not matched to a gene: 11. The CDR3 totals 17 residues. CDR3 protein: CSVEDLPSGSWGNEQFF. CDR3 in DNA: TGCAGCGTTGAAGATTTACCTAGCGGGAGCTGGGGCAATGAGCAGTTCTTC.

This chain connects TRBV19 to TRBJ2-1, with 10 positions matching TRBD2. The CDR3 covers 12 residues. Unmatched junction bases numbered 5, after V lost 4 bases and J lost 14 bases. Germline values: CDR1 LNHDA, CDR2 SQIVND (reference sequence). In nucleotides, the CDR3 is TGTGCCAGTAGTACTAGCGGGGGATATGAGTTCTTC. It translates to CASSTSGGYEFF.

This chain connects TRBV15 to TRBJ1-2, with 8 bases lining up with TRBD1. J lost 7 bases, V lost 3 bases, and 1 base had no gene match. CDR1 is LNHNV and CDR2 is YYDKDF in the germline V gene (reference sequence). This CDR3 spans 12 amino acids. The CDR3: CATSRDRAGYTF. CDR3 nucleotides: TGTGCCACCAGCAGGGACAGGGCTGGCTACACCTTC.

The V call is TRBV12-5, the J call TRBJ1-6; D gene ambiguous. From germline, CDR1 is LGHNT and CDR2 FRNRAP. The CDR3 loop spans 14 amino acids. Trimming took 1 base from V and 7 from J, leaving 8 bases between them. The CDR3 region has the DNA TGTGCTAGTGGTTTGGAGACTTCGAATTCACCCCTCCACTTT. Encoded protein: CASGLETSNSPLHF.

The CDR3 DNA sequence: TGTGCCAGCAGTTACTCGAAGCTAGCGGGGGAATCCCCACGTACTCGGCAAGAGACCCAGTACTTC. Its protein is CASSYSKLAGESPRTRQETQYF. The chain has TRBV6-8 and TRBJ2-5, with TRBD2 identical over 10 bases. J gave up 2 bases and V 0 bases, and 21 bases lay outside the gene matches. Germline V gives CDR1 MNHGY, CDR2 SAAAGT. The CDR3 contains 22 residues.

The V gene is TRBV7-2, the J gene TRBJ2-5, with 8 bases identical to TRBD2. The V gene end was trimmed by 3 bases and the J gene end by 5 bases; junction bases not matched to a gene: 8. There are 15 residues in the CDR3. The germline gives CDR1 SGHTA, CDR2 FQGNSA. The CDR3 reads CASSFLRGGKETQYF. The CDR3 DNA sequence: TGTGCCAGCAGCTTCCTCCGGGGGGGCAAGGAGACCCAGTACTTC.

The chain carries TRBV10-3 and TRBJ2-3; TRBD1 matches at 7 bases. CDR3 size: 16 residues. Germline CDR1 and CDR2: ENHRY and SYGVKD. The trim removed 7 bases at V and 2 bases at J, leaving 12 bases unmatched. This chain's CDR3 is CAITLAPTGTTDTQYF. The CDR3 region has the DNA TGTGCCATCACCCTAGCCCCGACAGGGACCACAGATACGCAGTATTTT.